Shown below are 13 T cell receptor beta chains from a single sample sequenced in a study of identical twins. A single record per CDR3 protein comes from TCRdb applying MiXCR to the 5' RACE reads. This table has around 1.7 million distinct CDR3 sequences, under 35% appearing once. The sequenced material came from cord blood. The receptors were sampled from a newborn girl in good health.

This clonotype came up a few times. The chain recombines TRBV3-1 with TRBJ2-5, with 11 bases matching TRBD2. After removal of 2 bases from V and 2 bases from J, the junction contained 4 bases not matched to a gene. Germline V gives CDR1 LGHDT, CDR2 YNNKEL (reference sequence). This CDR3 has 16 amino acids. The CDR3 DNA reads as TGTGCCAGCAGCCAACGACGACTAGCGGGACAAGAGACCCAGTACTTC. This codes for CASSQRRLAGQETQYF.

The chain has TRBV29-1 and TRBJ2-2, with D unclear. V dropped 2 bases and J dropped 5 bases, with 12 bases sitting between them. This CDR3 comprises 14 residues. Germline V lookup: CDR1 SQVTM, CDR2 ANQGSEA. In DNA, the CDR3 is TGCAGCGTTGAAAGGTCCGGGCGGACCGGGGAGCTGTTTTTT. The encoded protein is CSVERSGRTGELFF.

This clonotype was found a few times. The chain is built from TRBV11-1 and TRBJ2-7; possible D gene TRBD1, 6 bases. V lost 3 bases and J 2 bases, leaving 17 bases between the germline ends. There are 16 residues in the CDR3. Germline-derived CDR1 and CDR2 are SGHAT and FQDESV (reference sequence). The CDR3 spells CASSLMGAGVPYEQYF. As DNA, the CDR3 is TGTGCCAGCAGCTTGATGGGGGCCGGGGTTCCCTACGAGCAGTACTTC.

CDR3 sequence reads: CATSRGLAGPQETQYF. CDR3 DNA: TGTGCCACCAGCCGAGGACTAGCGGGACCCCAAGAGACCCAGTACTTC. The V and J genes are TRBV15 and TRBJ2-5, with 12 bases matching TRBD2. The CDR3 loop spans 16 amino acids. Unmatched junction bases numbered 5, after V lost 5 bases and J lost 1 base. Germline assignment: CDR1 LNHNV and CDR2 YYDKDF (reference sequence). Complete variable domain (other parts from reference TRBV15 and TRBJ2-5): DAMVIQNPRYQVTQFGKPVTLSCSQTLNHNVMYWYQQKSSQAPKLLFHYYDKDFNNEADTPDNFQSRRPNTSFCFLDIRSPGLGDTAMYLCATSRGLAGPQETQYFGPGTRLLVL.

This clonotype turned up a few times. The chain employs TRBV5-6 and TRBJ2-1, with 9 bases fitting TRBD1. The trim removed 2 bases at V and 4 bases at J, leaving 7 bases unmatched. Germline values: CDR1 SGHDT, CDR2 YYEEEE. The CDR3 runs to 16 residues. The CDR3, as DNA: TGTGCCAGCAGCTTTGACACAGGGGGCTATTACAATGAGCAGTTCTTC. Protein product: CASSFDTGGYYNEQFF.

This clonotype has only one observation. This may come from a read error, since a much larger clone is one base off. The chain combines TRBV9 with TRBJ2-3; D unclear. The CDR3 runs 16 residues. Germline values: CDR1 SGDLS, CDR2 YYNGEE. V was shortened by 3 bases and J by 2 bases, with 16 bases between the two germline ends. The CDR3 DNA is TGTGCCAGCAGCGATCCTATCCCCTATAACACAGATACGCAGTATTTT. Amino acid sequence: CASSDPIPYNTDTQYF.

V is TRBV14 and J is TRBJ2-4; TRBD1 is a possible D gene (6 bases). V was pared by 2 bases and J by 6 bases, with 11 bases between. CDR3 length equals 14 residues. The germline CDR1 and CDR2 sequences are SGHDN and FVKESK. The CDR3 is CASSQWGRLNIQYF. The DNA of the CDR3 is TGTGCCAGCAGCCAATGGGGGCGCCTAAACATTCAGTACTTC.

The J gene is TRBJ1-5, the V gene TRBV20-1; D not resolved. Trimming left V 4 bases short and J 0 bases short, with 7 bases between. The CDR3 has 13 amino acids. CDR1 and CDR2 (germline): DFQATT, SNEGSKA (reference sequence). The CDR3: CSAKAVSNQPQHF. The CDR3 coding sequence is TGCAGTGCTAAGGCAGTTAGCAATCAGCCCCAGCATTTT.

V usage is TRBV24-1 and J usage is TRBJ2-5; 11 bases are shared with TRBD1. V shed 2 bases, J shed 5 bases, and the junction held 3 bases outside the gene matches. CDR1 is KGHDR and CDR2 is SFDVKD in the germline V gene. The CDR3 is made up of 15 amino acids. The chain's CDR3 is CATSDWTGGGETQYF. The CDR3 DNA is TGTGCCACCAGTGATTGGACAGGGGGCGGGGAGACCCAGTACTTC.

The chain uses TRBV7-9 and TRBJ1-5; a weak D match, TRBD1 (6 bases). The CDR3 sequence is 13 residues long. Germline values: CDR1 SEHNR, CDR2 FQNEAQ (reference sequence). The V end was cut by 5 bases, the J end by 6 bases, with 11 bases between. The CDR3 DNA reads as TGTGCCAGCAGCGGGGACAATAGTCAGCCCCAGCATTTT. This encodes CASSGDNSQPQHF.

CDR3 in DNA: TGTGCCAGCAGCCCGGGGGCGGGGGCATCCCTTAAAGAGACCCAGTACTTC. Its translation: CASSPGAGASLKETQYF. The chain carries TRBV7-9 and TRBJ2-7, with D tentatively TRBD2 (7 bases). TRBJ2-5 matches the DNA end more closely, so the J call is doubtful. The germline V gene has CDR1 SEHNR and CDR2 FQNEAQ (reference sequence). The CDR3 length is 17 residues.

Only a few counts were recorded for this clonotype. V usage is TRBV25-1 and J usage is TRBJ1-2, with TRBD1 matching over 8 bases. Germline-derived CDR1 and CDR2 are MGHDK and SYGVNS. V gave up 1 base and J gave up 2 bases; unmatched junction bases: 3. The CDR3 contains 15 residues. CDR3: CASSEFGTGNYGYTF. Here the CDR3 DNA reads TGTGCCAGCAGTGAATTTGGGACAGGAAACTATGGCTACACCTTC.

The gene calls are TRBV5-6 and TRBJ1-1; possible D gene TRBD1, 6 bases. V dropped 1 base and J dropped 7 bases, with 20 bases sitting between them. This CDR3 is 16 amino acids long. Germline V CDR1 and CDR2: SGHDT, YYEEEE. The CDR3 loop is CASSLSGGRLAGEAFF. CDR3 DNA: TGTGCCAGCAGCTTGTCCGGGGGGCGGTTGGCCGGTGAAGCTTTCTTT.